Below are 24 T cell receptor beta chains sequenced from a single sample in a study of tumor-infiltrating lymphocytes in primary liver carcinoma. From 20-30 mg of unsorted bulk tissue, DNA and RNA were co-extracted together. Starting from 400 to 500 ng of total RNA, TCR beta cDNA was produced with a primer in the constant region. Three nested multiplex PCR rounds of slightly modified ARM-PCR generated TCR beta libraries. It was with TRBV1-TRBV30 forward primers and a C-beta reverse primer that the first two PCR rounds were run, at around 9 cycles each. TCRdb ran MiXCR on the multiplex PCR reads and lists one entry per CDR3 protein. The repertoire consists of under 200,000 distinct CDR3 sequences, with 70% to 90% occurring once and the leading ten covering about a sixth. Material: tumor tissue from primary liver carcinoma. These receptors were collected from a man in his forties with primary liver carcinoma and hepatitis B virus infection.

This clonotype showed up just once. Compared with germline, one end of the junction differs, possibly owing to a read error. The CDR3 region has the DNA TGCGTCAGCAGCCAAGTATGGACAGCCCAAGAGACCCAGTATTTC. Translated, it gives CVSSQVWTAQETQYF. The rearrangement links TRBV4-1 to TRBJ2-5; maybe TRBD1 (6 bases). The CDR3 sequence is 15 residues long. Germline CDR1 reads MGHRA; CDR2 reads YSYEKL.

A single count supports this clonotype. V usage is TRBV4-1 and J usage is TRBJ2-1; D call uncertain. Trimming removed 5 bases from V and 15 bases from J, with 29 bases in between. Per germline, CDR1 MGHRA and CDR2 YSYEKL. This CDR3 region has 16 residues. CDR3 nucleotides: TGCGCCAGCAGCACTCCGCCCGCTTCGATTTACAATGAACTGTTCTTC. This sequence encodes CASSTPPASIYNELFF.

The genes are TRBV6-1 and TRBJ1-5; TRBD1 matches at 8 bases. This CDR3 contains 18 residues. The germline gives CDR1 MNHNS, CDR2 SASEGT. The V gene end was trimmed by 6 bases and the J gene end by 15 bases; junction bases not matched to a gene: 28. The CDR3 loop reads CASSPTGGRGKVNQLPHF. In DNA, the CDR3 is TGTGCCAGCAGCCCAACAGGGGGACGGGGGAAAGTTAATCAGCTCCCGCATTTT.

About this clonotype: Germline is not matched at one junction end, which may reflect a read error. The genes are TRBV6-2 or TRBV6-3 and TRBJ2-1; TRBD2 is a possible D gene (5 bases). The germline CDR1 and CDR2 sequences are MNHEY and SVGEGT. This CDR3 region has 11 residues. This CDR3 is CASSGSGSRLF. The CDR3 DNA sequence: TGTGCCAGCTCGGGGAGTGGGTCTCGGTTATTC.

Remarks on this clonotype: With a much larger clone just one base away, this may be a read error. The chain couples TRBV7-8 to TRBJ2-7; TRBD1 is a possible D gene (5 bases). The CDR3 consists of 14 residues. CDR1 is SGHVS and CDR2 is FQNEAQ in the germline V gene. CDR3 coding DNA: TGTGTCAGCAGCTTAGTAGGCCAGGGTAACGAGCAGTACTTC. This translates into CVSSLVGQGNEQYF.

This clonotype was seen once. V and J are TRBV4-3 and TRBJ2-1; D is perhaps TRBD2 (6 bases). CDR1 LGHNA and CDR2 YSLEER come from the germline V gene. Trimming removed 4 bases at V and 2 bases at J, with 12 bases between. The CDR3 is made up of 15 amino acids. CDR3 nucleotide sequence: TGCGCCAGCAGCCGTTGGCGGGGCACCTACAATGAGCAGTTCTTC. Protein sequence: CASSRWRGTYNEQFF.

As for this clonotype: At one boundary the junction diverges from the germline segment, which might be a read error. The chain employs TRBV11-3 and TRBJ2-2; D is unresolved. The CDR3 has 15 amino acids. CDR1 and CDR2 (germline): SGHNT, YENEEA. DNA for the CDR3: TGTGCCAGCAACACCCGGATAGGGAACACCGGAGAGCTGTTTTTT. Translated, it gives CASNTRIGNTGELFF.

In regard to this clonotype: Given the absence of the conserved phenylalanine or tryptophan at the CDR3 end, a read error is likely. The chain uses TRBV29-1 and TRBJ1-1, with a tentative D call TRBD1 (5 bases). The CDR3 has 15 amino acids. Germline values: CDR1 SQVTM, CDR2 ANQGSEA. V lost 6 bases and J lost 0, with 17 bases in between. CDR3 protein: CSVGAGCGMNTEAFI. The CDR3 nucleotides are TGCAGCGTAGGCGCAGGGTGTGGTATGAACACTGAAGCTTTCATT.

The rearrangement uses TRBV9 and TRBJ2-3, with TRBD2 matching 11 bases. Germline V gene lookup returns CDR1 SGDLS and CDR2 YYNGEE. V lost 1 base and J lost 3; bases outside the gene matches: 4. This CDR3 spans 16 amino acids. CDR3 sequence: CASSVLAGGCTDTQYF. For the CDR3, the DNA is TGTGCCAGCAGCGTACTAGCGGGAGGTTGTACAGATACGCAGTATTTT.

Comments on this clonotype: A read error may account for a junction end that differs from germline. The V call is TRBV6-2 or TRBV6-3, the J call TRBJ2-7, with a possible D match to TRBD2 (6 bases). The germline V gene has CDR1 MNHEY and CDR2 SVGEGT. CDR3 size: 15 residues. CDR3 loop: CASGEEGGTSYEKNF. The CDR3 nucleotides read TGTGCCAGCGGGGAAGAGGGCGGGACCTCCTACGAGAAGAACTTC.

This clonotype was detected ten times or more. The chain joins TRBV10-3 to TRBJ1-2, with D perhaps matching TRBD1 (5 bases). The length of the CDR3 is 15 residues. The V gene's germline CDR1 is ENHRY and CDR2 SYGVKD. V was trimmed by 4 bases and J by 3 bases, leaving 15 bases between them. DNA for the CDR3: TGTGCCATCAGTGGAGCCCGCGACAGTGACTATGGCTACACCTTC. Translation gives CAISGARDSDYGYTF.

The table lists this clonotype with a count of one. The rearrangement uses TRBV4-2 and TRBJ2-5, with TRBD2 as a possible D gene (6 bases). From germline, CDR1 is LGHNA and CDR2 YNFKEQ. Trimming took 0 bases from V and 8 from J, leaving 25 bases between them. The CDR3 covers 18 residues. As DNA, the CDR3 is TGTGCCAGCAGCCAAGATCTGATGGGAGGTCCGGCTATAGAAACCCAGTACTTC. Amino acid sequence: CASSQDLMGGPAIETQYF.

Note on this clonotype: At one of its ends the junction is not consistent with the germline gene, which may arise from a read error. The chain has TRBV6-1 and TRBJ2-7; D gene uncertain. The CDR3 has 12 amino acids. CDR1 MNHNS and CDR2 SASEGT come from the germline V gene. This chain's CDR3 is CAGSELSGEQYF. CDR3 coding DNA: TGTGCCGGCAGTGAATTATCGGGCGAGCAGTATTTC.

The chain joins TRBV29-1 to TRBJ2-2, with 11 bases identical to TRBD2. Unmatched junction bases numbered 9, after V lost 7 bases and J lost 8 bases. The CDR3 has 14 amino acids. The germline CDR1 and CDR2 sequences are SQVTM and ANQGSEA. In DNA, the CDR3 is TGCAGCGCGTCGGGACTAGCGGAACTTGGGGAGCTGTTTTTT. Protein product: CSASGLAELGELFF.

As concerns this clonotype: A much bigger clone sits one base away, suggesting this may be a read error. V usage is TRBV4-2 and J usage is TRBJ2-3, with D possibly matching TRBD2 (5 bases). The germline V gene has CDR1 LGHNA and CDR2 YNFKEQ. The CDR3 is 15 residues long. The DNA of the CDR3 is TGTGCCAGCAGCCTAAGAGGGCAGAGCACAAATACGCGGTATTTT. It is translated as CASSLRGQSTNTRYF.

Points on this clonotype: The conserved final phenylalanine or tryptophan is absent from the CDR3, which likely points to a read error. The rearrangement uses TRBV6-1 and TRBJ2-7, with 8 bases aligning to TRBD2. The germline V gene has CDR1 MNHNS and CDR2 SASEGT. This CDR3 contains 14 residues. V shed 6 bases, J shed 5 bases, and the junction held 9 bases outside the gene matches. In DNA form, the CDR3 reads TGTGCCAGCAGCCGCGTGACTAGCGCCCACGAGCAGTACTTA. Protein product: CASSRVTSAHEQYL.

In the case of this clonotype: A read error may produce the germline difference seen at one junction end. The CDR3 region is CANSFPGTSGNKTIQYF. CDR3 nucleotide sequence: TGTGCCAACAGCTTTCCCGGGACTAGCGGGAATAAAACCATTCAGTACTTC. The chain recombines TRBV11-1 with TRBJ2-4, with 13 bases aligning to TRBD2. Germline lookup yields CDR1 SGHAT and CDR2 FQDESV (reference sequence). The CDR3 is made up of 17 amino acids.

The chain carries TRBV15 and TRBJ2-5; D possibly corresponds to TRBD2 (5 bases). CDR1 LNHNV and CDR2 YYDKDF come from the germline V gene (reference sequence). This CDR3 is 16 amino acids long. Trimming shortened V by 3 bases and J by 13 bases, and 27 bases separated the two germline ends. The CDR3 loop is CATSSDGGGLQETRYF. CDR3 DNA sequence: TGTGCCACCAGCAGCGATGGCGGAGGACTCCAAGAGACCAGGTACTTC.

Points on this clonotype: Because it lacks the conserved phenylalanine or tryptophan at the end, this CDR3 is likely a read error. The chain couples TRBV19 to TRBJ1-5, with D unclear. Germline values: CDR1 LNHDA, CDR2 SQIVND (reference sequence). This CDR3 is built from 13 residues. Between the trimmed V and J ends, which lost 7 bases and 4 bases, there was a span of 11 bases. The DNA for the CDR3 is TGTGCCAGTACCTCAAGAGGGAATCAGCCCCAGCATTTG. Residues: CASTSRGNQPQHL.

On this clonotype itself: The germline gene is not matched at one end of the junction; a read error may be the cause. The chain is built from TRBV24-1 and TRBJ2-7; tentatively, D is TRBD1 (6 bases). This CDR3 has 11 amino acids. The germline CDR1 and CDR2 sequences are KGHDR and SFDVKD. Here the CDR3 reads CATSVGGEQNF. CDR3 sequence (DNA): TGTGCCACCAGTGTTGGGGGCGAGCAGAACTTC.

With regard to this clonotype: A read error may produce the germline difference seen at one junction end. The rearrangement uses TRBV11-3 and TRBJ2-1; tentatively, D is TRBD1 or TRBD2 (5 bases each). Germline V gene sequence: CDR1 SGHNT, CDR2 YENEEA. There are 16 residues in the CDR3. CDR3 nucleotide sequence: TGTGCCAACAGCTTAGCTACTGGGGCAGACTACAATGAGCAATTCTTC. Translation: CANSLATGADYNEQFF.

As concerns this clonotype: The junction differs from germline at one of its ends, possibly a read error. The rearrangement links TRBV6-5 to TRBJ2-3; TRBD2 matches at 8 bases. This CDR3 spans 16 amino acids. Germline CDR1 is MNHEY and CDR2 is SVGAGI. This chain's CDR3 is CTSSYSLAGCTDTQYF. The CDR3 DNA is TGTACCAGCAGTTACTCTTTAGCGGGGTGCACAGATACGCAGTATTTC.

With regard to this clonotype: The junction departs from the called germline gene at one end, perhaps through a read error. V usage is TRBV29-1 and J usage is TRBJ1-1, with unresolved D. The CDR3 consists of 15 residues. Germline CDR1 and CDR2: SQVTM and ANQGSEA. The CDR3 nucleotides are TGCAGGGTTGGACCCGGGTGGACCATGAACACTGAAGCTTTCTTT. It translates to CRVGPGWTMNTEAFF.

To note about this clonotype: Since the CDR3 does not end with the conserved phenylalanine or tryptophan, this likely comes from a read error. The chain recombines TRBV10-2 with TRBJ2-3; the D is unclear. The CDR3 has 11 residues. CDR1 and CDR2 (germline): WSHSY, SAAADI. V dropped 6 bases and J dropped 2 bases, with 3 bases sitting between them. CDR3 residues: CASRLTDTQYC. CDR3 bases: TGCGCCAGCAGACTCACAGATACGCAGTATTGT.